Each of the 22 T cell receptor beta chains below was sequenced from the same sample in a study of T cells in Graves' hyperthyroidism and ophthalmopathy. Amplification targeted TCR beta CDR3 regions from RNA transcripts. First-round RT-PCR with HTBI primers amplified the TCR CDR3 region. TCRdb re-derived calls from the multiplex PCR reads in MiXCR, one entry per CDR3 protein. Of about 420,000 distinct CDR3 sequences listed, roughly 15% are singletons. Sequenced material: blood. These receptors were collected from a woman between 18 and 29 years old with Graves' hyperthyroidism.

As concerns this clonotype: One junction end does not reproduce the germline sequence, and a read error may be involved. The genes are TRBV6-1 and TRBJ1-1; 8 positions match TRBD1. From germline, CDR1 is MNHNS and CDR2 SASEGT. This CDR3 is 13 amino acids long. CDR3 sequence reads: CASRETGVTEASF. CDR3 bases: TGTGCCAGCAGGGAGACAGGGGTCACTGAAGCTTCCTTT.

This clonotype was found many times. The V gene is TRBV12-3 or TRBV12-4, the J gene TRBJ1-1; D gene ambiguous. Trimming stripped 6 bases from V and 4 bases from J, with 12 bases between. The CDR3 covers 13 residues. The CDR3 nucleotides are TGTGCCAGCAGGAATGGTGTGGGCACTGAAGCTTTCTTT. It encodes CASRNGVGTEAFF.

This clonotype was detected many times. The CDR3 reads CASSPERDRSREQYF. The CDR3 coding sequence is TGTGCCAGCAGCCCGGAAAGGGACAGGTCGAGGGAGCAGTACTTC. The chain is built from TRBV3-1 and TRBJ2-7; TRBD1 matches 8 bases. The trim removed 4 bases at V and 7 bases at J, leaving 12 bases unmatched. The CDR3 consists of 15 residues. Germline V lookup: CDR1 LGHDT, CDR2 YNNKEL (reference sequence).

This clonotype was seen only a few times. The CDR3 loop reads CSLDTSGTGKTDTQYF. As DNA, the CDR3 is TGCAGCCTCGACACTTCCGGGACAGGGAAGACAGATACGCAGTATTTT. This chain connects TRBV20-1 to TRBJ2-3; 9 nucleotides align to TRBD1. Per germline, CDR1 DFQATT and CDR2 SNEGSKA (reference sequence). The CDR3 is 16 amino acids.

With regard to this clonotype: A read error may be the cause here, since a much bigger clone is one base away. The chain uses TRBV2 and TRBJ2-5; the D gene is possibly TRBD1 (5 bases). CDR1 is SNHLY, CDR2 FYNNEI, per germline. The CDR3 spans 14 residues. The DNA of the CDR3 is TGTGCCAGCAGGGCAGGGTTGCCCCAAGGGACCCAGTACTTC. This translates into CASRAGLPQGTQYF.

The V call is TRBV7-2, the J call TRBJ2-4; 7 bases map to TRBD2. Germline loops: CDR1 SGHTA, CDR2 FQGNSA. V was clipped by 5 bases and J by 3 bases; unmatched bases: 10. The CDR3 is 16 amino acids. The CDR3 coding sequence is TGTGCCAGCAGCCCAGCTCCGGGAGGAGTCAAAAACATTCAGTACTTC. Translation gives CASSPAPGGVKNIQYF.

In this sample, this clonotype turned up many times. This chain joins TRBV10-3 and TRBJ2-5; weak D call: TRBD1 (6 bases). The CDR3 totals 15 residues. Between the trimmed V and J ends, which lost 0 bases and 4 bases, there was a span of 12 bases. Germline lookup yields CDR1 ENHRY and CDR2 SYGVKD. The CDR3 loop is CAISESLRGIETQYF. The CDR3 DNA sequence: TGTGCCATCAGTGAGTCGTTGAGGGGGATAGAGACCCAGTACTTC.

This chain links TRBV19 with TRBJ2-1, with TRBD2 as a possible D gene (6 bases). The V gene's germline CDR1 is LNHDA and CDR2 SQIVND (reference sequence). Trimming stripped 4 bases from V and 9 bases from J, with 22 bases between. The CDR3 runs 16 residues. CDR3 DNA sequence: TGTGCCAGTAGTAAATGGGTTAGCGGCGGCGTCGGTGAGCAGTTCTTC. Amino acid sequence: CASSKWVSGGVGEQFF.

This clonotype was seen at least ten times. The chain employs TRBV27 and TRBJ2-3; maybe TRBD1 (6 bases). This CDR3 has 14 amino acids. CDR1 MNHEY and CDR2 SMNVEV come from the germline V gene (reference sequence). The V end lost 5 bases, the J end lost 6 bases, and 15 bases lay between the germline ends. Here the CDR3 DNA reads TGTGCCAGCAGTCTACTTATTCAGGGGGATACGCAGTATTTT. Its protein product is CASSLLIQGDTQYF.

This clonotype was seen at least ten times. The V and J genes are TRBV12-3 or TRBV12-4 and TRBJ2-5; a weak D match, TRBD1 (5 bases). The V end was cut by 3 bases, the J end by 7 bases, with 12 bases between. CDR3 length equals 13 residues. The CDR3 loop is CASSFAGSGTQYF. In DNA, the CDR3 is TGTGCCAGCAGTTTCGCAGGGTCGGGGACCCAGTACTTC.

This chain links TRBV6-1 with TRBJ1-5, with 11 nucleotides matching TRBD1. The CDR3 spans 14 residues. CDR1 and CDR2 from the germline V gene are MNHNS and SASEGT. The V gene end was trimmed by 8 bases and the J gene end by 7 bases; junction bases not matched to a gene: 7. CDR3 nucleotides: TGTGCCAGCGCGGACAGGGGGCAAGAACAGCCCCAGCATTTT. Translating gives CASADRGQEQPQHF.

Ten or more counts support this clonotype. The rearrangement uses TRBV7-3 and TRBJ2-5; TRBD2 matches at 9 bases. The V gene's germline CDR1 is SGHTA and CDR2 FQGTGA. With V trimmed by 2 bases and J by 5 bases, 6 bases remained unmatched. This CDR3 comprises 15 residues. The DNA of the CDR3 is TGTGCCAGCAGCTTATTAGCGGGAGTGGAGGAGACCCAGTACTTC. Its protein is CASSLLAGVEETQYF.

This clonotype was seen at least ten times. CDR3 residues: CASSQAAWRDRIDYEQFF. Written as DNA, the CDR3 is TGTGCCAGCAGCCAAGCCGCCTGGCGGGACCGAATCGACTATGAGCAGTTCTTC. The chain has TRBV3-1 and TRBJ2-1; possibly TRBD2 for D (6 bases). The V end lost 1 base, the J end lost 8 bases, and 24 bases lay between the germline ends. CDR3 length: 18 residues. Germline CDR1 LGHDT, CDR2 YNNKEL (reference sequence).

There are a few counts of this clonotype. The V call is TRBV30, the J call TRBJ1-2; maybe TRBD1 (5 bases). This CDR3 contains 12 residues. Trimming removed 4 bases from V and 5 bases from J, with 11 bases in between. The germline gives CDR1 GTSNPN, CDR2 SVGIG (reference sequence). Written as DNA, the CDR3 is TGTGCCTGGACAACAGGATTGTATGGCTACACCTTC. Translating gives CAWTTGLYGYTF. The variable domain in full, completed from reference TRBV30 and TRBJ1-2, reads SQTIHQWPATLVQPVGSPLSLECTVEGTSNPNLYWYRQAAGRGLQLLFYSVGIGQISSEVPQNLSASRPQDRQFILSSKKLLLSDSGFYLCAWTTGLYGYTFGSGTRLTVV.

This clonotype was observed many times. This rearrangement joins TRBV7-6 to TRBJ2-3, with TRBD2 matching over 10 bases. Trimming removed 4 bases from V and 4 bases from J; junction bases left unmatched: 5. Germline V gene sequence: CDR1 SGHVS, CDR2 FNYEAQ. CDR3 length equals 15 residues. CDR3 DNA: TGTGCCAGCAGCTCCCTAGCGGGAGCTCCAGATACGCAGTATTTT. The encoded protein is CASSSLAGAPDTQYF.

This clonotype was seen more than once but under ten times. This chain joins TRBV19 and TRBJ1-2; TRBD1 is a possible D gene (5 bases). Germline CDR1 is LNHDA and CDR2 is SQIVND (reference sequence). The CDR3 runs to 14 residues. Trimming removed 3 bases from V and 7 bases from J, with 15 bases in between. The chain's CDR3 is CASSMGPRRGGYTF. DNA of the CDR3: TGTGCCAGTAGTATGGGCCCCCGGAGGGGTGGCTACACCTTC.

The rearrangement uses TRBV12-3 or TRBV12-4 and TRBJ2-2; D is undetermined. Trimming took off 0 bases at V and 6 bases at J, with 11 bases between the two ends. The CDR3 length is 15 residues. CDR3 protein: CASSLARYRAGELFF. The DNA for the CDR3 is TGTGCCAGCAGTTTAGCCAGGTATAGAGCCGGGGAGCTGTTTTTT.

This clonotype was seen repeatedly, ten times or more. The rearrangement uses TRBV28 and TRBJ2-7; 10 bases match TRBD1. The CDR3 totals 13 residues. Losses at the gene ends were 8 bases for V and 4 bases for J; bases not matched to a gene: 5. Per the germline V gene, CDR1 is MDHEN and CDR2 is SYDVKM. In DNA, the CDR3 is TGTGCCAGCCTCGGGACAGGGGCTTACGAGCAGTACTTC. Protein sequence: CASLGTGAYEQYF.

Points on this clonotype: The conserved phenylalanine or tryptophan normally closing the CDR3 is absent here, so this likely arose from a read error. This chain connects TRBV30 to TRBJ2-7, with 8 bases identical to TRBD1. The germline V gene has CDR1 GTSNPN and CDR2 SVGIG (reference sequence). The CDR3 is 19 residues long. The junction had 16 bases not matched to a gene; V was cut back by 0 bases and J by 0 bases. In DNA form, the CDR3 reads TGTGCCTGGAGTGTACCCGGACAGGGACGATCACTAAGCTCCTACGAGCAGTACCTC. It encodes CAWSVPGQGRSLSSYEQYL.

The sample holds many counts of this clonotype. The chain carries TRBV29-1 and TRBJ1-2; TRBD1 might be the D (5 bases). The CDR3 runs 14 residues. Germline V gene data show CDR1 as SQVTM and CDR2 as ANQGSEA. The V gene lost 1 base and the J gene lost 6 bases, with 15 bases spanning the gap. The CDR3 here is CSVEATDTGNGYTF. CDR3 DNA sequence: TGCAGCGTTGAAGCTACGGACACTGGAAATGGCTACACCTTC.

This clonotype was seen a handful of times. J is TRBJ2-5 and V is TRBV19; D not certain. The CDR3 sequence is 12 residues long. The germline V gene encodes CDR1 LNHDA and CDR2 SQIVND (reference sequence). V was cut by 9 bases and J by 7 bases, with 15 bases left in between. The CDR3 protein is CASQDGPGTQYF. CDR3 nucleotides: TGTGCCAGCCAGGACGGTCCTGGGACCCAGTACTTC. Full variable domain (remainder filled in from reference TRBV19 and TRBJ2-5): DGGITQSPKYLFRKEGQNVTLSCEQNLNHDAMYWYRQDPGQGLRLIYYSQIVNDFQKGDIAEGYSVSREKKESFPLTVTSAQKNPTAFYLCASQDGPGTQYFGPGTRLLVL.

This clonotype has only one observation. The CDR3 sequence: CASSPIGQGSWQPQHF. The CDR3 DNA reads as TGTGCCAGCAGCCCCATCGGGCAGGGCTCTTGGCAGCCCCAGCATTTT. The V gene is TRBV6-1, the J gene TRBJ1-5; a weak D match, TRBD1 (5 bases). V lost 6 bases and J lost 7, with 22 bases in between. This CDR3 is built from 16 residues. From germline, CDR1 is MNHNS and CDR2 SASEGT.